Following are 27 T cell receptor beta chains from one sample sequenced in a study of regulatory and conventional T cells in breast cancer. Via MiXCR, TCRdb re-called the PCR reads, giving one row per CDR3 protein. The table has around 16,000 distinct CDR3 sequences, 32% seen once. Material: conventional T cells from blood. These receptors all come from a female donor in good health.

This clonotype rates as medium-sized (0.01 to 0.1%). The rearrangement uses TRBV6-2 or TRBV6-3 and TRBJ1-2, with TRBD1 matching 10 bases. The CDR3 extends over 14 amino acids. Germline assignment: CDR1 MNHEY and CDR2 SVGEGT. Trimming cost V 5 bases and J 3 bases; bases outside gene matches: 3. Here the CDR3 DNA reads TGTGCCAGCAGTCTTGGACAGGGGGACTATGGCTACACCTTC. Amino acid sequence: CASSLGQGDYGYTF.

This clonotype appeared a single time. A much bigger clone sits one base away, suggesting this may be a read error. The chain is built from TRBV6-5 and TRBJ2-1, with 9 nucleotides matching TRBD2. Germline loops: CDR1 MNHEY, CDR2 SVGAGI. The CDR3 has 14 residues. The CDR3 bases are TGTGCCAGCAGTAGGGCGGGAGGGTACAGTGAGCAGTTCTTC. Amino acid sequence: CASSRAGGYSEQFF.

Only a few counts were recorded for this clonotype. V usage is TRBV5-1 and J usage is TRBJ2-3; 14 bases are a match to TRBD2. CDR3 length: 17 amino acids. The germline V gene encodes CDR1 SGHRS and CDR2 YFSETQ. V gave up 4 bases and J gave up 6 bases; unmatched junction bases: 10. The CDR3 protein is CASSPGLAGGRADTQYF. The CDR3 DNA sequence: TGCGCCAGCAGCCCCGGACTAGCGGGGGGCAGGGCGGATACGCAGTATTTT.

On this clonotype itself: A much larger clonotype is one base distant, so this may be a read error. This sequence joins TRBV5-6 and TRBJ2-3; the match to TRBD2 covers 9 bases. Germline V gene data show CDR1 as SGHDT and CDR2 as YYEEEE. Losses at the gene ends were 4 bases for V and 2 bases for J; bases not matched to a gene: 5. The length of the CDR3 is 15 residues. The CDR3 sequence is CASSPRTSVTDTQYF. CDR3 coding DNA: TGTGCCAGCAGCCCCAGGACTAGCGTCACAGATACGCAGTATTTT. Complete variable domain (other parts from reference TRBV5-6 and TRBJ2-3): DAGVTQSPTHLIKTRGQQVTLRCSPKSGHDTVSWYQQALGQGPQFIFQYYEEEERQRGNFPDRFSGHQFPNYSSELNVNALLLGDSALYLCASSPRTSVTDTQYFGPGTRLTVL.

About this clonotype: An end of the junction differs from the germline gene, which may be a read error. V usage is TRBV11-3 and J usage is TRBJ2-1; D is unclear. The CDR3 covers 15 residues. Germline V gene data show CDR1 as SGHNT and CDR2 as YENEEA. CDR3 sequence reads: CASSLGVSPVDDQFF. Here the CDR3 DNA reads TGTGCCAGCAGCTTAGGGGTTAGCCCCGTGGATGATCAGTTCTTC.

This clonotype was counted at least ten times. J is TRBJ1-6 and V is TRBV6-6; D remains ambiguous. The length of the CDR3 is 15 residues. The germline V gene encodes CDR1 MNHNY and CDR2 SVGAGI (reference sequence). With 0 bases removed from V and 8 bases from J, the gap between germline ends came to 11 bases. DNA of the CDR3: TGTGCCAGCAGTTACTCGACGCGGGTAGATTCACCCCTCCACTTT. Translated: CASSYSTRVDSPLHF.

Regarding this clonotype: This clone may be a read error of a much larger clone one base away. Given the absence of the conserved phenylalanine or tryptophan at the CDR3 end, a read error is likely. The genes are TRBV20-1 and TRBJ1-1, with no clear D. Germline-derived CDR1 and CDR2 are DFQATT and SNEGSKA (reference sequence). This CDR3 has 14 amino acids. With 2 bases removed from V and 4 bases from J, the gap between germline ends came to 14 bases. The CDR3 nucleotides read TGCAGTGCTAGACTGAAAGTAGGTATCACTGAAGCTTTCTCT. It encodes CSARLKVGITEAFS.

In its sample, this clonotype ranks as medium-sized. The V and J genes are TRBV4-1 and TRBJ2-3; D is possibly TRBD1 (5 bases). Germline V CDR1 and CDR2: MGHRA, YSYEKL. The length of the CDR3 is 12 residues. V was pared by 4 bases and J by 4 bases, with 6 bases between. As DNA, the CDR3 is TGCGCCAGCAGCCCAGGGCCAGATACGCAGTATTTT. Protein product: CASSPGPDTQYF.

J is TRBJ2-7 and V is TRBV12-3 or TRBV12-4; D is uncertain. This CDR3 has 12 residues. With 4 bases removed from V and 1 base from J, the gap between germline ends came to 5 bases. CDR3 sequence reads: CASSSPSYEQYF. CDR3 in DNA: TGTGCCAGCAGTTCCCCGTCCTACGAGCAGTACTTC.

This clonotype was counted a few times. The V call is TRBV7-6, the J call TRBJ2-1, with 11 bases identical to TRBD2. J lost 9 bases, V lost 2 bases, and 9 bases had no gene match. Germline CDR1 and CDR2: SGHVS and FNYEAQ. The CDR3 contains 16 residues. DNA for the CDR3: TGTGCCAGCAGCTTACGTAGCGGGAGGGCCACCGTTGAGCAGTTCTTC. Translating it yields CASSLRSGRATVEQFF. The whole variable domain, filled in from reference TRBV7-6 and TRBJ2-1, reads GAGVSQSPRYKVTKRGQDVALRCDPISGHVSLYWYRQALGQGPEFLTYFNYEAQQDKSGLPNDRFSAERPEGSISTLTIQRTEQRDSAMYRCASSLRSGRATVEQFFGPGTRLTVL.

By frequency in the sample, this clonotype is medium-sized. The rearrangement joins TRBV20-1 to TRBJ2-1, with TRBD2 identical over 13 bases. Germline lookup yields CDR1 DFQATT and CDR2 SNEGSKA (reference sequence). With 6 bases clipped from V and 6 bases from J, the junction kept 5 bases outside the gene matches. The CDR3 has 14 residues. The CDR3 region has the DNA TGCAGTGCGCAGACTAGCGGGAGGTTCAATGAGCAGTTCTTC. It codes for CSAQTSGRFNEQFF.

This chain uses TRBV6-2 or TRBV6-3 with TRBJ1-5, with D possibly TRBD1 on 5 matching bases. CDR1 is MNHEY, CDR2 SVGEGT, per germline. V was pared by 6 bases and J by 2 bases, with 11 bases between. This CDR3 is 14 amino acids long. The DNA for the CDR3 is TGTGCCAGCAGGACAGCTCATGGCAATCAGCCCCAGCATTTT. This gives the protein CASRTAHGNQPQHF.

This chain's CDR3 is CASSLLPPLRQASYNSPLHF. The CDR3, as DNA: TGCGCCAGCAGCTTGTTGCCTCCGTTGAGACAAGCCTCCTATAATTCACCCCTCCACTTT. The chain joins TRBV5-1 to TRBJ1-6; the D is unclear. Deletions cut 1 base from V and 0 bases from J, with 20 bases between. CDR1 is SGHRS and CDR2 is YFSETQ in the germline V gene. The CDR3 has 20 residues.

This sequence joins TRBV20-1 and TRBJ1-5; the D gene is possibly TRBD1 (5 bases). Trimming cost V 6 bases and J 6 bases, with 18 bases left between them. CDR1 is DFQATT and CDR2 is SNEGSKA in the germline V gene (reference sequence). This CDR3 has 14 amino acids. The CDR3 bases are TGCAGTGCCAGTACCCCCGGGACGCGTCAGCCCCAGCATTTT. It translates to CSASTPGTRQPQHF.

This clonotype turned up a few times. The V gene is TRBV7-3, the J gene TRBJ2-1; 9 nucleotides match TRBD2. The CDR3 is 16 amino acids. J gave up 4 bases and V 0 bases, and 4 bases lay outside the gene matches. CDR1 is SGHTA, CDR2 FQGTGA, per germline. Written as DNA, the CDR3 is TGTGCCAGCAGCTTAACGGTTAGCGGGGGTTACAATGAGCAGTTCTTC. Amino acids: CASSLTVSGGYNEQFF.

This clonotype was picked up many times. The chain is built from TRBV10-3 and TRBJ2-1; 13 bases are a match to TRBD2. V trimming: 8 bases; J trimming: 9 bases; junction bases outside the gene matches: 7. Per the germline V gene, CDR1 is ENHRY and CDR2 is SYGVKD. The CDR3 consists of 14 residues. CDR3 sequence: CAIGGTSGISEQFF. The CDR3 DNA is TGTGCCATCGGAGGGACTAGCGGGATTTCTGAGCAGTTCTTC.

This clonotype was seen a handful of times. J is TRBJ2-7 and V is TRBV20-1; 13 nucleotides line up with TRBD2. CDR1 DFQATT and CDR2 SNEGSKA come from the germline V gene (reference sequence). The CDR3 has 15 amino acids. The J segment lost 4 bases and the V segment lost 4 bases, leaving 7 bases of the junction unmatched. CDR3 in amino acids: CSATNRLAGGYEQYF. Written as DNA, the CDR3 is TGCAGTGCTACCAACCGACTAGCGGGGGGATACGAGCAGTACTTC.

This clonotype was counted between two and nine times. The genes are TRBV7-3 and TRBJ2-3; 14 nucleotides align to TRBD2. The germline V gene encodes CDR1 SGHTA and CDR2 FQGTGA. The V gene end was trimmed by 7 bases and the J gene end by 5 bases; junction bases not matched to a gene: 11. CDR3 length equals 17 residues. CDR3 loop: CASKKGLAGDGLDTQYF. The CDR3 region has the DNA TGTGCCAGCAAGAAGGGACTAGCGGGAGATGGGTTAGATACGCAGTATTTT.

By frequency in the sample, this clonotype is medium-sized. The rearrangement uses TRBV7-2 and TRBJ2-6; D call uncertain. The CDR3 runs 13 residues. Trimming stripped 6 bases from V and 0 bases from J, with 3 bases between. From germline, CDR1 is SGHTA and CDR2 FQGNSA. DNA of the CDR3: TGTGCCAGCAGGAGCTCTGGGGCCAACGTCCTGACTTTC. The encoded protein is CASRSSGANVLTF.

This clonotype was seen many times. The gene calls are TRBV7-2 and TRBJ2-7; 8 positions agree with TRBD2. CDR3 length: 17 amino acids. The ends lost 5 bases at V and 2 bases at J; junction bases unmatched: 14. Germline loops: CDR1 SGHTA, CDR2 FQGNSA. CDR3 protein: CASSASGGGLLTYEQYF. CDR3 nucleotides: TGTGCCAGCAGCGCATCCGGGGGGGGCCTACTCACCTACGAGCAGTACTTC.

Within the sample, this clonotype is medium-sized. The CDR3 bases are TGTGCCAGCAGGGCCGGGACGGCGGCCTCACCCCTCCACTTT. It is translated as CASRAGTAASPLHF. This chain joins TRBV6-6 and TRBJ1-6; maybe TRBD1 (5 bases). The CDR3 totals 14 residues. Trimming shortened V by 6 bases and J by 10 bases, and 16 bases separated the two germline ends. Germline V gene data show CDR1 as MNHNY and CDR2 as SVGAGI (reference sequence).

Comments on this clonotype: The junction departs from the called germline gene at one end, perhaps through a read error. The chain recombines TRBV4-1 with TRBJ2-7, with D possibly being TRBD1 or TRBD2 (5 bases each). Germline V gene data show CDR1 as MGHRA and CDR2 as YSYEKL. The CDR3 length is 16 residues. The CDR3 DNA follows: TGCGCCAGCAGCCAGGTGGTGCAGGGACGATCCTGCGAGCAGTACTTC. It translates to CASSQVVQGRSCEQYF.

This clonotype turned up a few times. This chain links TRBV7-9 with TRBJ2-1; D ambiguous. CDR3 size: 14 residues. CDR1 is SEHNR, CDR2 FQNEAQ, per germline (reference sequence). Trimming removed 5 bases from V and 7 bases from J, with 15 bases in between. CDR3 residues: CASSQDSRSNEQFF. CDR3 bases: TGTGCCAGCAGCCAAGATAGCAGGAGTAATGAGCAGTTCTTC.

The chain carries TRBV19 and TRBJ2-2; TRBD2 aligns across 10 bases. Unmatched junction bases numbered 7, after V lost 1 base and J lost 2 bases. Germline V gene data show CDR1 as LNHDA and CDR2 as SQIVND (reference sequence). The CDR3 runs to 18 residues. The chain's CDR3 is CASSIASSGGLNTGELFF. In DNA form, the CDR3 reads TGTGCCAGTAGTATAGCCTCTAGCGGGGGCCTTAACACCGGGGAGCTGTTTTTT. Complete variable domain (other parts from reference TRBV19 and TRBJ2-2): DGGITQSPKYLFRKEGQNVTLSCEQNLNHDAMYWYRQDPGQGLRLIYYSQIVNDFQKGDIAEGYSVSREKKESFPLTVTSAQKNPTAFYLCASSIASSGGLNTGELFFGEGSRLTVL.

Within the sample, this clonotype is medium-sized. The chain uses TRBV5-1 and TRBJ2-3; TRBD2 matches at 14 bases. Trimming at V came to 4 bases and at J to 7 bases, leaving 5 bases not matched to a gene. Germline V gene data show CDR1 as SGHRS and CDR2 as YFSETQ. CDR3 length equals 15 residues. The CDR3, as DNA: TGCGCCAGCAGCCAGGGGACTAGCGGGAGTAATACGCAGTATTTT. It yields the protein CASSQGTSGSNTQYF.

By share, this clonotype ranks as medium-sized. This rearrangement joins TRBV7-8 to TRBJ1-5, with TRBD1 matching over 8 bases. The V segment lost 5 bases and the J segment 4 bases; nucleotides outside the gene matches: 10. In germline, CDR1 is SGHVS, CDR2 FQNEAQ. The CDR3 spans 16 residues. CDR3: CASSPLGTGPNQPQHF. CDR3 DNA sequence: TGTGCCAGCAGCCCCCTCGGGACAGGCCCTAATCAGCCCCAGCATTTT.

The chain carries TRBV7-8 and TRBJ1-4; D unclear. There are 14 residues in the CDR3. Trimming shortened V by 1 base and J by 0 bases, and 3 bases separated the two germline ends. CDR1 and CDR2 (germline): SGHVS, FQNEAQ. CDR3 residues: CASSLGATNEKLFF. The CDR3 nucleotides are TGTGCCAGCAGCTTAGGCGCAACTAATGAAAAACTGTTTTTT. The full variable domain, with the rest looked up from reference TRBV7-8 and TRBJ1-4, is GAGVSQSPRYKVAKRGQDVALRCDPISGHVSLFWYQQALGQGPEFLTYFQNEAQLDKSGLPSDRFFAERPEGSVSTLKIQRTQQEDSAVYLCASSLGATNEKLFFGSGTQLSVL.